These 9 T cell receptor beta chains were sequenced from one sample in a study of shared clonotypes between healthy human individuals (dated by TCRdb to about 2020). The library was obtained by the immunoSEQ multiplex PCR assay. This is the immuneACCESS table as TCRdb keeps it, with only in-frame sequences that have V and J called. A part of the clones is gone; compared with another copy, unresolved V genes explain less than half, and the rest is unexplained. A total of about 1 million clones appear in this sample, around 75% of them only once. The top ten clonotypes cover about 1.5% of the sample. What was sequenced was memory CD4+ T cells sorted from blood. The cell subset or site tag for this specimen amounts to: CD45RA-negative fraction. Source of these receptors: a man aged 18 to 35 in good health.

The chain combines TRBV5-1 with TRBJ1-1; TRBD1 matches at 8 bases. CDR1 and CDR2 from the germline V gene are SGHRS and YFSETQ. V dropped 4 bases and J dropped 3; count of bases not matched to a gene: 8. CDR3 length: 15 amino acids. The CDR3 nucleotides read TGCGCCAGCAGCATCGGACAGGGTGGTTACACTGAAGCTTTCTTT. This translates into CASSIGQGGYTEAFF.

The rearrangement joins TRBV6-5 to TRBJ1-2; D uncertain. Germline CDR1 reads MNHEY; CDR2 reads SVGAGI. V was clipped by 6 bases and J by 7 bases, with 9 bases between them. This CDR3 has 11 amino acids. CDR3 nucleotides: TGTGCCAGCAGCGGCCTCCGTGGCTACACCTTC. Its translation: CASSGLRGYTF.

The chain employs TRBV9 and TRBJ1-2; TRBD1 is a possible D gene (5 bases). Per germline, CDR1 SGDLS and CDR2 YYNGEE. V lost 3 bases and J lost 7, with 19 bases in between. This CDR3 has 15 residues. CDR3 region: CASSAQGRAGVGYTF. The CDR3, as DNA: TGTGCCAGCAGCGCGCAGGGCAGGGCCGGAGTTGGCTACACCTTC. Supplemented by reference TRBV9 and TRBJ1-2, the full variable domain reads DSGVTQTPKHLITATGQRVTLRCSPRSGDLSVYWYQQSLDQGLQFLIQYYNGEERAKGNILERFSAQQFPDLHSELNLSSLELGDSALYFCASSAQGRAGVGYTFGSGTRLTVV.

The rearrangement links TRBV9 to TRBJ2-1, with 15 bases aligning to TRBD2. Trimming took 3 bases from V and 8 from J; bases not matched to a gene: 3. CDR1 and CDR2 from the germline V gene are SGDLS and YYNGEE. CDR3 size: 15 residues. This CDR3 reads CASSGGLAGGYEQFF. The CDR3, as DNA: TGTGCCAGCAGCGGAGGACTAGCGGGGGGGTATGAGCAGTTCTTC.

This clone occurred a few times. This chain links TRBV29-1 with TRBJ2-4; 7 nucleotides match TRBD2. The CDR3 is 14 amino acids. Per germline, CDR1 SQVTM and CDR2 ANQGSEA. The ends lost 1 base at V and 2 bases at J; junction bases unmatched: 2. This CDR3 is CSVEASGTKNIQYF. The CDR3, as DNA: TGCAGCGTTGAAGCCAGCGGGACCAAAAACATTCAGTACTTC.

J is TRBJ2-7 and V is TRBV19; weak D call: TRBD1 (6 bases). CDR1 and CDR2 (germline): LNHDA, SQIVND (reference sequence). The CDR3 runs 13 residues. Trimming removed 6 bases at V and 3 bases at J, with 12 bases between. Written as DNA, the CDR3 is TGTGCCAGTAGCACAGGACAGTTCTACGAGCAGTACTTC. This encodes CASSTGQFYEQYF.

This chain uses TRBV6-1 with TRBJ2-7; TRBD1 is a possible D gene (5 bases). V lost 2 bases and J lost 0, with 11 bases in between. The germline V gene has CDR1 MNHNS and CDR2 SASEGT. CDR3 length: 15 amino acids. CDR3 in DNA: TGTGCCAGCAGTGAAACAGGATTTAGCTCCTACGAGCAGTACTTC. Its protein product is CASSETGFSSYEQYF.

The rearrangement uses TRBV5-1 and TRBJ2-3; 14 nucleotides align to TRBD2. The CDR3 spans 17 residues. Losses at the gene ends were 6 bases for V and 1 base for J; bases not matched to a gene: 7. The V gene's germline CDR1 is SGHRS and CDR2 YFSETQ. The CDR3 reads CASTGLAGGPGTDTQYF. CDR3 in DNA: TGCGCCAGCACCGGACTAGCGGGGGGCCCTGGCACAGATACGCAGTATTTT. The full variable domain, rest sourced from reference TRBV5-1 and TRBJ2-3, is KAGVTQTPRYLIKTRGQQVTLSCSPISGHRSVSWYQQTPGQGLQFLFEYFSETQRNKGNFPGRFSGRQFSNSRSEMNVSTLELGDSALYLCASTGLAGGPGTDTQYFGPGTRLTVL.

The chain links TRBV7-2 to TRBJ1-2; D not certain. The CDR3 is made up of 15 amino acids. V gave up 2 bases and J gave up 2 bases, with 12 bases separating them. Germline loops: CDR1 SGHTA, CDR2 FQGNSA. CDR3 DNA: TGTGCCAGCAGCTTATCGATCCAGGAAAACTATGGCTACACCTTC. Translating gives CASSLSIQENYGYTF.